The TCR beta chain under discussion was sequenced for a study of T cell repertoires in cytomegalovirus infection. Study-wide context: It was the public TCR beta signatures that indicated both CMV infection and matching HLA type.

Germline-derived CDR1 and CDR2 are MNHNS and SASEGT. Trimming cost V 7 bases and J 5 bases, with 11 bases left between them. The CDR3 runs 12 residues. TCRdb reanalysed the reads using MiXCR and keeps one entry per CDR3 protein. The sample carries around 490,000 distinct CDR3 sequences, about a quarter recorded once. This clonotype was seen only a few times. Its antigen remains unidentified. The study, taken as a whole, reports: The cumulative frequency of public TCR beta families distinguished individuals who carried CMV together with the relevant HLA.

This TCR was sampled from a human donor in good health (CMV status not recorded). Some clones in this sample may be carry-over from other donors' samples. The sample taken for sequencing was PBMCs. J is TRBJ1-2 and V is TRBV6-1; no clear D gene. In DNA form, the CDR3 reads TGTGCCAGCAAGAGGACTGAGTATGGCTACACCTTC. It encodes CASKRTEYGYTF.